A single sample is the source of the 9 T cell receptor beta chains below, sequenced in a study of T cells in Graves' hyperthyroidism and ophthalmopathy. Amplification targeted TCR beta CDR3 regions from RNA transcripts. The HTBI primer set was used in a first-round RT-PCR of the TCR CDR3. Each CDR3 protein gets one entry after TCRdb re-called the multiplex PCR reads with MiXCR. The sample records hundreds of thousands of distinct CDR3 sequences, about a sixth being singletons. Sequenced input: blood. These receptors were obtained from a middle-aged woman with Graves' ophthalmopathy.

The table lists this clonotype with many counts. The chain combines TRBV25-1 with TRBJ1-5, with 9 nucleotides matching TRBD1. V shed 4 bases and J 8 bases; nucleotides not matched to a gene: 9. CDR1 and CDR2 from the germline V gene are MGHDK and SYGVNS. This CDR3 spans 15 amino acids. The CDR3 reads CASSGGQGIREPQHF. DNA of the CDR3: TGTGCCAGCAGTGGGGGACAGGGCATCCGGGAGCCCCAGCATTTT.

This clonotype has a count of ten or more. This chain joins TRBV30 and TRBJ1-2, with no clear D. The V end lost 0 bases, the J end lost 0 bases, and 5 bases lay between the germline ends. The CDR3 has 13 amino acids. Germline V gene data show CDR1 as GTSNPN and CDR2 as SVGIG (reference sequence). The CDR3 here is CAWSVAANYGYTF. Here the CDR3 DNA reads TGTGCCTGGAGTGTCGCAGCTAACTATGGCTACACCTTC.

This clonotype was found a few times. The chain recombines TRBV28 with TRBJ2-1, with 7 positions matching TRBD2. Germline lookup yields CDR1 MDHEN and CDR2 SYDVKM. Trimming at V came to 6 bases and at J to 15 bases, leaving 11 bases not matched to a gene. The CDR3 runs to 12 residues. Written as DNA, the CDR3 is TGTGCCAGCAGCCCGGACCTGGGGGGGGGGTTCTTC. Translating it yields CASSPDLGGGFF.

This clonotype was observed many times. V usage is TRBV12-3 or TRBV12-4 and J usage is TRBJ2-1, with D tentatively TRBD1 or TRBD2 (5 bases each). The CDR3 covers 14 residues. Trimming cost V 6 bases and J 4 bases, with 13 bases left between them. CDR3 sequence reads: CASSTRTQYNEQFF. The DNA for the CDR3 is TGTGCCAGCAGCACTAGGACACAATACAATGAGCAGTTCTTC.

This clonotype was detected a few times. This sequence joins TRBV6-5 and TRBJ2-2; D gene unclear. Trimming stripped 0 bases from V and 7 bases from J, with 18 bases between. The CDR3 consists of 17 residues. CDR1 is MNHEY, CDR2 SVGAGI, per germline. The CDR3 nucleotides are TGTGCCAGCAGTTACTCAAGGCGGCCACAACCCGGCGGGGAGCTGTTTTTT. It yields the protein CASSYSRRPQPGGELFF.

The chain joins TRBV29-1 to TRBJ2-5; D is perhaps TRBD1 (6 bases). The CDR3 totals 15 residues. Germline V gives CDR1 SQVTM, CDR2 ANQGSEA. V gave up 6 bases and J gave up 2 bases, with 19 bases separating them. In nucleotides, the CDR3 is TGCAGCGTCCCCAATATCCCAGGGGATCAAGAGACCCAGTACTTC. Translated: CSVPNIPGDQETQYF.

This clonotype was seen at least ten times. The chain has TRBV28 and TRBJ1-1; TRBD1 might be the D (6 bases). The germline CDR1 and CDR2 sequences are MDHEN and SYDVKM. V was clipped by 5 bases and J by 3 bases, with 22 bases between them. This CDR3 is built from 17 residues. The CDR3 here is CASSAGGGGWVDTEAFF. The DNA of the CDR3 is TGTGCCAGCAGTGCCGGTGGAGGGGGTTGGGTAGACACTGAAGCTTTCTTT.

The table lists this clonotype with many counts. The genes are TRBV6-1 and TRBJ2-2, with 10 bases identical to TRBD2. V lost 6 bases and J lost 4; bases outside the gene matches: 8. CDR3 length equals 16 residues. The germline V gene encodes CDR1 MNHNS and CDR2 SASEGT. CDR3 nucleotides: TGTGCCAGCAGGGCTAGCGGGAGCGTCGGCACCGGGGAGCTGTTTTTT. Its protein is CASRASGSVGTGELFF.

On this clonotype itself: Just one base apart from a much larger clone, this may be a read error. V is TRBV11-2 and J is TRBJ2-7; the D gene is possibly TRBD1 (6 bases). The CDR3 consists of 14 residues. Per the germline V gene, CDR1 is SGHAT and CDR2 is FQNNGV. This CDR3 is CASSLVSGGYEQCF. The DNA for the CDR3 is TGTGCCAGCAGCTTAGTTTCTGGGGGCTACGAGCAGTGCTTC.